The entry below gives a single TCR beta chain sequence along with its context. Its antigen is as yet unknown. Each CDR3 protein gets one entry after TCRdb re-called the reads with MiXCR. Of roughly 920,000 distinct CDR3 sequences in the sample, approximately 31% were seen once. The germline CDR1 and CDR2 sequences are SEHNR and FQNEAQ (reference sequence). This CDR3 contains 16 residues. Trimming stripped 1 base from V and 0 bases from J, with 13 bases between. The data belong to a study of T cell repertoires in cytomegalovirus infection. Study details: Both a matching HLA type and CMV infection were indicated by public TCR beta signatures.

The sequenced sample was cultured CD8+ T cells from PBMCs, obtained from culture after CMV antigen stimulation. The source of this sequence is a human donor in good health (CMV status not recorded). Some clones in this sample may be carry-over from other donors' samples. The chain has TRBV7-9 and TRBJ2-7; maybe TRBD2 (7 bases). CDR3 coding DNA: TGTGCCAGCAGCTTAGTCGGGGGGCGCGGCTCCTACGAGCAGTACGTC. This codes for CASSLVGGRGSYEQYV.